What follows are 22 T cell receptor beta chains derived from one specimen sequenced in a study of vaccination effects on CD4 cells after COVID-19. Antigen-specific CD4+ T cell clonotypes were called by their expansion after viral peptide-pool culture in ViraFEST. When around nine days of culture had elapsed, CD4+ T cells were isolated. The cohort was immunized with two doses of either the BNT162b2 or mRNA-1273 vaccine. The antigens these receptors bind are not known. Sequencing used immunoSEQ multiplex PCR; TCRdb keeps in-frame clones, though not all of them. The data show fewer than 80,000 clones, just under 75% seen once. This material consisted of CD4+ T cells from PBMCs cultured with HCoV-229E spike peptides, taken after COVID-19 vaccination. Receptor source: a human donor who received a COVID-19 vaccine.

The rearrangement uses TRBV3-1 (or the pseudogene TRBV3-2) and TRBJ2-5; the match to TRBD2 covers 13 bases. Per the germline V gene, CDR1 is LGHDT and CDR2 is YNNKEL (reference sequence). This CDR3 is 18 amino acids long. Trimming removed 3 bases from V and 1 base from J; junction bases left unmatched: 8. The CDR3 protein is CASSQGGTSGDSQETQYF. CDR3 in DNA: TGTGCCAGCAGCCAGGGGGGGACTAGCGGGGACTCCCAAGAGACCCAGTACTTC.

The chain is built from TRBV9 and TRBJ2-6, with D tentatively TRBD1 (7 bases). The CDR3 consists of 16 residues. Germline V lookup: CDR1 SGDLS, CDR2 YYNGEE. Deletions cut 6 bases from V and 2 bases from J, with 15 bases between. CDR3 residues: CASTLQGGPGANVLTF. As DNA, the CDR3 is TGTGCCAGCACTCTTCAGGGGGGTCCTGGGGCCAACGTCCTGACTTTC.

This clone was detected a few times. Additional DNA sequences in this sample encode the identical CDR3. The genes are TRBV12-3 or TRBV12-4 and TRBJ1-3; D gene ambiguous. V gave up 4 bases and J gave up 2 bases, with 0 bases separating them. The CDR3 length is 11 residues. For the CDR3, the DNA is TGTGCCAGCAGTTCTGGAAACACCATATATTTT. It specifies CASSSGNTIYF.

This clone was detected once. The V and J genes are TRBV6-6 and TRBJ1-4; D remains ambiguous. The ends were cut back, 9 bases at V and 0 bases at J, with 8 bases in the middle. Germline V CDR1 and CDR2: MNHNY, SVGAGI (reference sequence). The CDR3 sequence is 13 residues long. CDR3 sequence reads: CASVGSTNEKLFF. DNA for the CDR3: TGTGCCAGTGTGGGATCAACTAATGAAAAACTGTTTTTT.

This rearrangement joins TRBV6-5 to TRBJ2-3; D is uncertain. The CDR3 spans 14 residues. Trimming took 0 bases from V and 2 from J, leaving 6 bases between them. The germline gives CDR1 MNHEY, CDR2 SVGAGI. The CDR3 bases are TGTGCCAGCAGTTACTCGATGGCCACAGATACGCAGTATTTT. Translation gives CASSYSMATDTQYF.

This chain links TRBV30 with TRBJ1-1; D possibly corresponds to TRBD1 (5 bases). The length of the CDR3 is 13 residues. Germline CDR1 GTSNPN, CDR2 SVGIG (reference sequence). V lost 8 bases, J lost 4 bases, and 17 bases lay in between. The DNA for the CDR3 is TGTGCCCGAAAACCCCCCGGGACCACTGAAGCTTTCTTT. Translated: CARKPPGTTEAFF.

Only a few counts were recorded for this clone. The gene calls are TRBV7-9 and TRBJ1-3; D uncertain. Germline V gene lookup returns CDR1 SEHNR and CDR2 FQNEAQ (reference sequence). The V gene lost 5 bases and the J gene lost 0 bases, with 14 bases spanning the gap. This CDR3 is built from 16 residues. CDR3 in amino acids: CASSQGTVDSGNTIYF. In DNA, the CDR3 is TGTGCCAGCAGCCAAGGAACGGTGGACTCTGGAAACACCATATATTTT.

The chain recombines TRBV6-5 with TRBJ1-6; D not certain. Trimming removed 0 bases at V and 6 bases at J, with 9 bases between. Looked up from germline, CDR1 is MNHEY and CDR2 is SVGAGI. The CDR3 covers 15 residues. CDR3 amino acids: CASSYSQFANSPLHF. Written as DNA, the CDR3 is TGTGCCAGCAGTTACTCTCAGTTTGCTAATTCACCCCTCCACTTT.

The rearrangement links TRBV4-3 to TRBJ2-3; 8 bases fit TRBD2. Germline values: CDR1 LGHNA, CDR2 YSLEER. Unmatched junction bases numbered 13, after V lost 0 bases and J lost 5 bases. The length of the CDR3 is 18 residues. CDR3 region: CASSQDYLRGGHGDTQYF. CDR3 DNA sequence: TGCGCCAGCAGCCAAGATTATTTACGGGGGGGCCATGGAGATACGCAGTATTTT.

The chain combines TRBV6-4 with TRBJ1-4; 8 positions agree with TRBD1. The trim removed 3 bases at V and 7 bases at J, leaving 1 base unmatched. The CDR3 loop spans 13 amino acids. Per germline, CDR1 MRHNA and CDR2 SNTAGT. CDR3 in amino acids: CASSEQGGEKLFF. Here the CDR3 DNA reads TGTGCCAGCAGTGAACAGGGGGGTGAAAAACTGTTTTTT.

The V and J genes are TRBV28 and TRBJ2-7; weak D call: TRBD1 (5 bases). Trimming cost V 2 bases and J 9 bases, with 14 bases left between them. CDR3 length: 13 amino acids. Germline V gene data show CDR1 as MDHEN and CDR2 as SYDVKM. This chain's CDR3 is CASSLRGTLVQYV. Here the CDR3 DNA reads TGTGCCAGCAGTTTAAGGGGCACCTTGGTGCAGTACGTC.

This clone was observed a single time. The chain employs TRBV12-5 and TRBJ2-4, with D unresolved. Germline V lookup: CDR1 LGHNT, CDR2 FRNRAP. This CDR3 has 12 amino acids. Trimming took 1 base from V and 15 from J, leaving 13 bases between them. CDR3 nucleotides: TGTGCTAGTGGTTTGGGGACCGTAGACCCGTACTTC. Its translation is CASGLGTVDPYF.

This chain links TRBV6-2 or TRBV6-3 with TRBJ1-2, with D perhaps matching TRBD1 (6 bases). This CDR3 spans 13 amino acids. The V gene lost 5 bases and the J gene lost 1 base, with 8 bases spanning the gap. CDR1 is MNHEY and CDR2 is SVGEGT in the germline V gene. The CDR3 is CASSQQGNYGYTF. Here the CDR3 DNA reads TGTGCCAGCAGTCAACAGGGTAACTATGGCTACACCTTC.

This chain connects TRBV21-1 to TRBJ1-2. TRBV21-1 is deemed a pseudogene. This CDR3 region has 13 residues. The CDR3 spells CASSLGENYGYTF. CDR3 DNA sequence: TGTGCCAGCAGCCTGGGGGAGAACTATGGCTACACCTTC.

The J gene is TRBJ1-4, the V gene TRBV5-1, with D tentatively TRBD1 (5 bases). V was clipped by 0 bases and J by 7 bases, with 13 bases between them. Germline V gene sequence: CDR1 SGHRS, CDR2 YFSETQ. This CDR3 contains 15 residues. In DNA form, the CDR3 reads TGCGCCAGCAGCTTGGTACCGACAGACGGTGAAAAACTGTTTTTT. Amino acids: CASSLVPTDGEKLFF.

The gene calls are TRBV18 and TRBJ2-6; no clear D gene. The CDR3 is 16 amino acids. Per germline, CDR1 KGHSH and CDR2 LQKENI. V lost 2 bases, J lost 4 bases, and 12 bases lay in between. CDR3 loop: CASSPMKGSGANVLTF. The CDR3 DNA follows: TGTGCCAGCTCACCAATGAAGGGTTCCGGGGCCAACGTCCTGACTTTC.

This chain uses TRBV5-1 with TRBJ1-2; 9 bases fit TRBD1. This CDR3 comprises 16 residues. Germline V CDR1 and CDR2: SGHRS, YFSETQ. J lost 3 bases, V lost 0 bases, and 6 bases had no gene match. CDR3 sequence (DNA): TGCGCCAGCAGCTTGGTAGGGACAGGGAATTACTATGGCTACACCTTC. It translates to CASSLVGTGNYYGYTF.

The chain combines TRBV6-2 or TRBV6-3 with TRBJ2-1; D is ambiguous. CDR1 and CDR2 (germline): MNHEY, SVGEGT. The length of the CDR3 is 15 residues. Trimming pared 5 bases from V and 3 bases from J, leaving 14 bases between. The CDR3 DNA follows: TGTGCCAGCAGTACTCCTCTGACCCACTACAATGAGCAGTTCTTC. Protein sequence: CASSTPLTHYNEQFF.

The chain links TRBV12-3 or TRBV12-4 to TRBJ2-2; D not certain. This CDR3 comprises 12 residues. Trimming cost V 4 bases and J 6 bases, with 6 bases left between them. The CDR3 region is CASSYSPGELFF. The CDR3 nucleotides read TGTGCCAGCAGTTATTCGCCCGGGGAGCTGTTTTTT.

The J gene is TRBJ1-2, the V gene TRBV11-3; D is ambiguous. Germline V lookup: CDR1 SGHNT, CDR2 YENEEA. This CDR3 has 14 residues. Trimming left V 1 base short and J 4 bases short, with 10 bases between. The CDR3: CASSLGKPFYGYTF. The CDR3 coding sequence is TGTGCCAGCAGCTTAGGAAAGCCTTTCTATGGCTACACCTTC. Using reference TRBV11-3 and TRBJ1-2 for the parts outside the CDR3, the full variable domain is EAGVVQSPRYKIIEKKQPVAFWCNPISGHNTLYWYLQNLGQGPELLIRYENEEAVDDSQLPKDRFSAERLKGVDSTLKIQPAELGDSAVYLCASSLGKPFYGYTFGSGTRLTVV.

The genes are TRBV28 and TRBJ2-3; D not certain. CDR1 MDHEN and CDR2 SYDVKM come from the germline V gene. V gave up 4 bases and J gave up 2 bases, with 7 bases separating them. The CDR3 has 13 amino acids. CDR3 in amino acids: CASSSHVTDTQYF. CDR3 bases: TGTGCCAGCAGTTCCCACGTCACAGATACGCAGTATTTT.

CDR3 bases: TGTGCCAGTAGTCCCTCTTTGAGGGGGGGCACAGATACGCAGTATTTT. Translation: CASSPSLRGGTDTQYF. The rearrangement links TRBV19 to TRBJ2-3; D possibly matches TRBD1 or TRBD2 (6 bases each). From germline, CDR1 is LNHDA and CDR2 SQIVND (reference sequence). This CDR3 is 16 amino acids long. The V end was cut by 5 bases, the J end by 1 base, with 16 bases between.